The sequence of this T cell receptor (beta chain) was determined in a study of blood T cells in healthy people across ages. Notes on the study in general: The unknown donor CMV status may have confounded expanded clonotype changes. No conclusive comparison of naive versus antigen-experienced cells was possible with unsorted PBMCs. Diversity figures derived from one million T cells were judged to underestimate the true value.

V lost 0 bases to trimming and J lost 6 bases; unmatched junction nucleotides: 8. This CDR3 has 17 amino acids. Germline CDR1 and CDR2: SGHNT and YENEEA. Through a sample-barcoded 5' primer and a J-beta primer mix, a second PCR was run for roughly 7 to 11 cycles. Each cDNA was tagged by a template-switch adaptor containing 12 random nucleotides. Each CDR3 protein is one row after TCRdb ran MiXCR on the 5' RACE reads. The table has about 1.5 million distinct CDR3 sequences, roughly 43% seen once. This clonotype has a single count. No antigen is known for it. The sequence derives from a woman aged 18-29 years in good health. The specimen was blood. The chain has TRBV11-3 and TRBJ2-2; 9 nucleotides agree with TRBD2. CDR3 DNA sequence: TGTGCCAGCAGCTTAGAACGTCTAGCGGGAACCCCCGGGGAGCTGTTTTTT. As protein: CASSLERLAGTPGELFF.